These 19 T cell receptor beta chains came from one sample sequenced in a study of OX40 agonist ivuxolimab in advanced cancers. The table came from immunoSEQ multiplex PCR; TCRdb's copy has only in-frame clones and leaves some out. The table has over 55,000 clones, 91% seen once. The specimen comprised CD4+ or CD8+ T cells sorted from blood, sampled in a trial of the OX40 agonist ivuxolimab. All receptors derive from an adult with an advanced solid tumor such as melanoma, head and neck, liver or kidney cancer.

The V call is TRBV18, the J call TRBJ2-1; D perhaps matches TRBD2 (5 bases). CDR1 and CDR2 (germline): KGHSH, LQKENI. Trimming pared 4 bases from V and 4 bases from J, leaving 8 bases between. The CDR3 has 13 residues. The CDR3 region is CASSLGIYNEQFF. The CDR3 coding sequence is TGTGCCAGCTCACTCGGGATTTACAATGAGCAGTTCTTC.

The CDR3 DNA is TGTGCCAGTAGTAAGCCCGGGTCCGGCACAGATACGCAGTATTTT. This codes for CASSKPGSGTDTQYF. The gene calls are TRBV19 and TRBJ2-3; no reliable D call. Germline V CDR1 and CDR2: LNHDA, SQIVND (reference sequence). The CDR3 consists of 15 residues. V was shortened by 4 bases and J by 1 base, with 12 bases between the two germline ends.

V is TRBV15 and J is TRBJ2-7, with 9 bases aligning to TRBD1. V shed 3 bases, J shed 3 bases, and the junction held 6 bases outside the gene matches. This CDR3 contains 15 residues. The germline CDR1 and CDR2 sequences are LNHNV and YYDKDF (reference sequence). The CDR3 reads CATSRDPGQGYEQYF. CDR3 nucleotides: TGTGCCACCAGCAGGGACCCGGGACAGGGCTACGAGCAGTACTTC.

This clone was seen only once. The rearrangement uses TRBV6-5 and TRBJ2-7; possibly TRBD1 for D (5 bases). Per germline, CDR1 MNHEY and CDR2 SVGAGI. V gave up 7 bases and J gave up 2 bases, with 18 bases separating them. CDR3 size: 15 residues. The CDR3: CASTLRTSLTYEQYF. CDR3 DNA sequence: TGTGCCAGCACCCTCCGGACAAGTTTGACCTACGAGCAGTACTTC.

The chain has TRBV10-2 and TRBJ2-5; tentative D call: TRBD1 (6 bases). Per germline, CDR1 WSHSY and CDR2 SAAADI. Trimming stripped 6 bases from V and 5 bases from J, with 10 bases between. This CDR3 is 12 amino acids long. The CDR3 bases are TGCGCCAGCAGCGTTCAGGGGGAGACCCAGTACTTC. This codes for CASSVQGETQYF.

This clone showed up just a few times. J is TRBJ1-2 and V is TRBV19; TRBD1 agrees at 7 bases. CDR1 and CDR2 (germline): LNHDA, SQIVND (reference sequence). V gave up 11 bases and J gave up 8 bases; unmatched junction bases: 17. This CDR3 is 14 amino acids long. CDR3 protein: CAGGRTGDRQGYTF. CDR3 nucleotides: TGTGCCGGAGGACGGACAGGTGACCGCCAGGGCTACACCTTC. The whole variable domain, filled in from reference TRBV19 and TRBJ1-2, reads DGGITQSPKYLFRKEGQNVTLSCEQNLNHDAMYWYRQDPGQGLRLIYYSQIVNDFQKGDIAEGYSVSREKKESFPLTVTSAQKNPTAFYLCAGGRTGDRQGYTFGSGTRLTVV.

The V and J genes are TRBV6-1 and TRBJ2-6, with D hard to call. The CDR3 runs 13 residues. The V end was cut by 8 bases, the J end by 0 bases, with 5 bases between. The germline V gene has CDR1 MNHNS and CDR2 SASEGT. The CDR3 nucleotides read TGTGCCAGCGGGCACTCTGGGGCCAACGTCCTGACTTTC. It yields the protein CASGHSGANVLTF.

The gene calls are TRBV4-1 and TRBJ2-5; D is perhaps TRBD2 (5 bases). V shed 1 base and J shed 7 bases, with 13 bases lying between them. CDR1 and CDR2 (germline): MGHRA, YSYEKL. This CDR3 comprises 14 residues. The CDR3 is CASSQGDPEGTQYF. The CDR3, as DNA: TGCGCCAGCAGCCAAGGGGATCCAGAGGGGACCCAGTACTTC.

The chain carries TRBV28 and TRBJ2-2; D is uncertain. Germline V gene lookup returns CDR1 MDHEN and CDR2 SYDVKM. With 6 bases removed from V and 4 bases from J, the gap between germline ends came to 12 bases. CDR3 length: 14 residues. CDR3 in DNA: TGTGCCAGCAGCTCCTCAGTTGGCACCGGGGAGCTGTTTTTT. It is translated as CASSSSVGTGELFF.

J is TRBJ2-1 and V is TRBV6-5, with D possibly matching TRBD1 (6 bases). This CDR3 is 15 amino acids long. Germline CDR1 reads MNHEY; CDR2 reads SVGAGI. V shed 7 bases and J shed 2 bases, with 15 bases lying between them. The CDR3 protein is CASTEQGLAYNEQFF. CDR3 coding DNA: TGTGCCAGCACCGAACAGGGATTGGCCTACAATGAGCAGTTCTTC.

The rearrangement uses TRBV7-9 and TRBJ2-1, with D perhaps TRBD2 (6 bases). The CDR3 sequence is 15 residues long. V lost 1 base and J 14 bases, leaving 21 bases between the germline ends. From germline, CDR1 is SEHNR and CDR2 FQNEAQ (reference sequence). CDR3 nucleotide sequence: TGTGCCAGCAGCTTAGGATTTGGCGGTGGGCGGGATGAGTTCTTC. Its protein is CASSLGFGGGRDEFF.

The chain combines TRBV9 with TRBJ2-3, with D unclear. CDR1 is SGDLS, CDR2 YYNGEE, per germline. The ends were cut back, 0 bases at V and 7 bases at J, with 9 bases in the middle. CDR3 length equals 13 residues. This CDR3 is CASSVATGNTQYF. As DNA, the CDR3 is TGTGCCAGCAGCGTAGCTACTGGAAATACGCAGTATTTT.

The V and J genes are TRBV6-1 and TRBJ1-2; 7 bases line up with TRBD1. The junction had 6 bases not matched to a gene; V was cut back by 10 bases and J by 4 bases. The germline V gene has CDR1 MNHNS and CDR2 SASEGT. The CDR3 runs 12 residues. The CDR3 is CATSQGTYGYTF. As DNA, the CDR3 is TGTGCCACTTCACAGGGGACCTATGGCTACACCTTC.

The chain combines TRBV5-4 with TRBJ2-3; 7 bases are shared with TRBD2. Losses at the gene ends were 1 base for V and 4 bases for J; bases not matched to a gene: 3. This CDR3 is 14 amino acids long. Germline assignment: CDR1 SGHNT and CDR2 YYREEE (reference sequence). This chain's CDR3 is CASSLRGGADTQYF. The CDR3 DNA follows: TGTGCCAGCAGCTTGAGGGGAGGGGCAGATACGCAGTATTTT. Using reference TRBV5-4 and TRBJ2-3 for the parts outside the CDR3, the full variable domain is ETGVTQSPTHLIKTRGQQVTLRCSSQSGHNTVSWYQQALGQGPQFIFQYYREEENGRGNFPPRFSGLQFPNYSSELNVNALELDDSALYLCASSLRGGADTQYFGPGTRLTVL.

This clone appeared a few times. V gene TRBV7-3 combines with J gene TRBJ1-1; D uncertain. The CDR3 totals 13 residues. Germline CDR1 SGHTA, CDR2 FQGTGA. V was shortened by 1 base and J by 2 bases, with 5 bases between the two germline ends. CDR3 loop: CASSLRGNTEAFF. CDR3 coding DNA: TGTGCCAGCAGCTTAAGGGGAAACACTGAAGCTTTCTTT.

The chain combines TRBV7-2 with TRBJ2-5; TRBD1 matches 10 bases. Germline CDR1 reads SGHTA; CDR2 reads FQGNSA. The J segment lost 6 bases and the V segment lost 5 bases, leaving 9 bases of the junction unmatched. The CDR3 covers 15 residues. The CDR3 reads CASSPRDRGLKTQYF. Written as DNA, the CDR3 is TGTGCCAGCAGCCCCCGGGACAGGGGTCTAAAGACCCAGTACTTC.

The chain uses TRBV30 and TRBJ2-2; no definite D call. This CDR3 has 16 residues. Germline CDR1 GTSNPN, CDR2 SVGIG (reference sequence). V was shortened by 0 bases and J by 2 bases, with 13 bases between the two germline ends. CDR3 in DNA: TGTGCCTGGAGTGTTCGGCACAGACTTAACACCGGGGAGCTGTTTTTT. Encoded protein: CAWSVRHRLNTGELFF.

This chain's CDR3 is CASSPGQVGADTQYF. The CDR3 coding sequence is TGTGCCAGCTCACCCGGACAGGTCGGTGCGGATACGCAGTATTTT. The V and J genes are TRBV18 and TRBJ2-3; 7 bases line up with TRBD1. The CDR3 has 15 amino acids. With V trimmed by 3 bases and J by 6 bases, 9 bases remained unmatched. The germline CDR1 and CDR2 sequences are KGHSH and LQKENI.

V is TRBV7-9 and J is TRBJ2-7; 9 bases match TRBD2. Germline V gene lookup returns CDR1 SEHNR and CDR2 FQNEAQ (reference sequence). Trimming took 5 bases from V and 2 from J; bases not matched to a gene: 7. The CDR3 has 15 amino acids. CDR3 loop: CASSQGGGATYEQYF. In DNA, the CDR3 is TGTGCCAGCAGCCAGGGCGGGGGGGCCACCTACGAGCAGTACTTC.